The 30 T cell receptor beta chains below were found in one sample sequenced in a study of OX40 agonist ivuxolimab in advanced cancers. Assay used: immunoSEQ multiplex PCR; TCRdb lists only in-frame clones, some missing. Of roughly 45,000 clones in the sample, 85% were seen once. Sample: CD4+ or CD8+ T cells sorted from blood, taken in a trial of the OX40 agonist ivuxolimab. Every receptor here comes from an adult with an advanced solid tumor such as melanoma, head and neck, liver or kidney cancer.

This rearrangement joins TRBV13 to TRBJ1-2; 11 bases line up with TRBD1. J lost 4 bases, V lost 5 bases, and 3 bases had no gene match. This CDR3 region has 14 residues. Per germline, CDR1 PRHDT and CDR2 FYEKMQ (reference sequence). CDR3 bases: TGTGCCAGCAGCCCGGGACAGGGGGTCTATGGCTACACCTTC. This encodes CASSPGQGVYGYTF. The entire variable domain, with the rest obtained from reference TRBV13 and TRBJ1-2, is as follows: AAGVIQSPRHLIKEKRETATLKCYPIPRHDTVYWYQQGPGQDPQFLISFYEKMQSDKGSIPDRFSAQQFSDYHSELNMSSLELGDSALYFCASSPGQGVYGYTFGSGTRLTVV.

The J gene is TRBJ1-5, the V gene TRBV29-1; 9 bases align to TRBD1. Germline lookup yields CDR1 SQVTM and CDR2 ANQGSEA. The J segment lost 6 bases and the V segment lost 1 base, leaving 7 bases of the junction unmatched. There are 15 residues in the CDR3. The CDR3 here is CSVEVEGQGRQPQHF. In DNA form, the CDR3 reads TGCAGCGTTGAAGTTGAAGGACAGGGGCGTCAGCCCCAGCATTTT.

The J gene is TRBJ2-1, the V gene TRBV10-3; TRBD2 might be the D (5 bases). CDR3 length: 12 amino acids. V gave up 10 bases and J gave up 1 base, with 8 bases separating them. Germline CDR1 ENHRY, CDR2 SYGVKD. The CDR3 is CATTGSYNEQFF. The CDR3 DNA reads as TGTGCCACAACGGGGTCCTACAATGAGCAGTTCTTC.

The chain couples TRBV7-9 to TRBJ2-1; the D gene could be TRBD1 or TRBD2 (5 bases each). Germline assignment: CDR1 SEHNR and CDR2 FQNEAQ (reference sequence). V lost 5 bases and J 6 bases, leaving 17 bases between the germline ends. The CDR3 contains 15 residues. The CDR3 DNA reads as TGTGCCAGCAGCCTGGGACCTAGCTTGTCCAATGAGCAGTTCTTC. Translated, it gives CASSLGPSLSNEQFF.

The chain has TRBV5-1 and TRBJ2-7, with D hard to call. The germline gives CDR1 SGHRS, CDR2 YFSETQ. Trimming took off 4 bases at V and 3 bases at J, with 8 bases between the two ends. This CDR3 is 12 amino acids long. This chain's CDR3 is CASSGSYYEQYF. DNA of the CDR3: TGCGCCAGCAGCGGTTCCTACTACGAGCAGTACTTC.

V gene TRBV28 combines with J gene TRBJ2-3; 7 bases fit TRBD2. Losses at the gene ends were 6 bases for V and 0 bases for J; bases not matched to a gene: 6. The CDR3 runs 15 residues. Germline V lookup: CDR1 MDHEN, CDR2 SYDVKM. The CDR3 loop is CASRPSGVSTDTQYF. In nucleotides, the CDR3 is TGTGCCAGCAGACCCAGCGGGGTAAGCACAGATACGCAGTATTTT.

The CDR3 protein is CASSQPPDTQYF. The CDR3 nucleotides read TGTGCCAGCAGCCAACCGCCAGATACGCAGTATTTT. This chain uses TRBV14 with TRBJ2-3; D not resolved. Trimming took off 2 bases at V and 4 bases at J, with 4 bases between the two ends. The CDR3 is 12 residues long. Germline lookup yields CDR1 SGHDN and CDR2 FVKESK.

This chain connects TRBV27 to TRBJ1-2; D gene unclear. V lost 6 bases to trimming and J lost 0 bases, with 14 bases between them. This CDR3 region has 15 residues. Germline lookup yields CDR1 MNHEY and CDR2 SMNVEV (reference sequence). The CDR3, as DNA: TGTGCCAGCAGCCAAAAATCGGCAGCTAACTATGGCTACACCTTC. Amino acid sequence: CASSQKSAANYGYTF.

The V and J genes are TRBV4-3 and TRBJ1-4; tentative D call: TRBD1 (6 bases). The CDR3 runs to 17 residues. Germline V lookup: CDR1 LGHNA, CDR2 YSLEER. V gave up 0 bases and J gave up 9 bases, with 20 bases separating them. The CDR3 coding sequence is TGCGCCAGCAGCCAAGATCCCTGGGCAGCAGGGGTGAAAAAACTGTTTTTT. Protein sequence: CASSQDPWAAGVKKLFF.

CDR3 DNA sequence: TGTGCCAGCAGTGAGTACAGGCCCTTGGAGCCCCAGCATTTT. It codes for CASSEYRPLEPQHF. This sequence joins TRBV2 and TRBJ1-5, with a possible D match to TRBD1 (5 bases). Germline CDR1 and CDR2: SNHLY and FYNNEI. V was trimmed by 3 bases and J by 8 bases, leaving 14 bases between them. The CDR3 runs 14 residues.

The chain uses TRBV4-3 and TRBJ2-3; D is unclear. This CDR3 has 13 amino acids. Germline assignment: CDR1 LGHNA and CDR2 YSLEER. The germline V and J ends were trimmed by 0 bases and 6 bases, with 7 bases remaining between them. The CDR3 DNA is TGCGCCAGCAGCCAAGATCGCTGGGATACGCAGTATTTT. It codes for CASSQDRWDTQYF.

This rearrangement joins TRBV5-8 to TRBJ1-2; tentatively, D is TRBD1 (6 bases). The V and J ends lost 1 base and 3 bases respectively, with 13 bases between them. The germline gives CDR1 SGHTS, CDR2 YDEGEE. CDR3 length equals 15 residues. The chain's CDR3 is CASSLNPGDYYGYTF. Written as DNA, the CDR3 is TGTGCCAGCAGCTTGAATCCAGGGGATTACTATGGCTACACCTTC.

The chain is built from TRBV7-9 and TRBJ2-5; D possibly matches TRBD1 or TRBD2 (6 bases each). Germline CDR1 is SEHNR and CDR2 is FQNEAQ (reference sequence). This CDR3 contains 15 residues. Trimming removed 1 base from V and 1 base from J, with 10 bases in between. The CDR3 here is CASSLVGGPQETQYF. CDR3 coding DNA: TGTGCCAGCAGCTTAGTTGGGGGGCCCCAAGAGACCCAGTACTTC.

V gene TRBV9 combines with J gene TRBJ1-5; TRBD1 aligns across 7 bases. The germline V gene encodes CDR1 SGDLS and CDR2 YYNGEE. V shed 4 bases, J shed 4 bases, and the junction held 5 bases outside the gene matches. This CDR3 region has 14 residues. CDR3 DNA sequence: TGTGCCAGCAGCCACGGACAGGCGAATCAGCCCCAGCATTTT. Protein: CASSHGQANQPQHF.

DNA for the CDR3: TGTGCCAGCAGCCAAGACGGGGGTGGCGGGGAGCTGTTTTTT. It translates to CASSQDGGGGELFF. This chain connects TRBV4-2 to TRBJ2-2; a possible D gene is TRBD2 (6 bases). Germline V gene data show CDR1 as LGHNA and CDR2 as YNFKEQ. The V gene lost 0 bases and the J gene lost 7 bases, with 9 bases spanning the gap. The CDR3 has 14 residues.

This chain joins TRBV5-6 and TRBJ1-1, with D perhaps matching TRBD1 (6 bases). Germline V CDR1 and CDR2: SGHDT, YYEEEE. The CDR3 runs 15 residues. Trimming removed 2 bases at V and 3 bases at J, with 14 bases between. The CDR3 DNA is TGTGCCAGCAGCTTCGGAGGACAGCGTGACACTGAAGCTTTCTTT. Residues: CASSFGGQRDTEAFF.

V gene TRBV28 combines with J gene TRBJ2-2; D is undetermined. The V gene's germline CDR1 is MDHEN and CDR2 SYDVKM. This CDR3 comprises 14 residues. V lost 4 bases to trimming and J lost 3 bases, with 9 bases between them. The CDR3 spells CASSSTGYTGELFF. The DNA for the CDR3 is TGTGCCAGCAGTTCTACGGGTTACACCGGGGAGCTGTTTTTT. The full variable domain, its missing parts supplied by reference TRBV28 and TRBJ2-2, is DVKVTQSSRYLVKRTGEKVFLECVQDMDHENMFWYRQDPGLGLRLIYFSYDVKMKEKGDIPEGYSVSREKKERFSLILESASTNQTSMYLCASSSTGYTGELFFGEGSRLTVL.

The count of this clone is one. This chain connects TRBV4-1 to TRBJ2-7, with D perhaps TRBD1 (6 bases). V shed 0 bases and J shed 3 bases, with 15 bases lying between them. Germline-derived CDR1 and CDR2 are MGHRA and YSYEKL. There are 16 residues in the CDR3. CDR3 region: CASSQDLARGVYEQYV. The CDR3 DNA is TGCGCCAGCAGCCAAGACCTCGCCAGGGGAGTCTACGAGCAGTACGTC.

V gene TRBV14 combines with J gene TRBJ2-7, with 7 bases matching TRBD1. The trim removed 4 bases at V and 1 base at J, leaving 1 base unmatched. This CDR3 region has 13 residues. Germline CDR1 SGHDN, CDR2 FVKESK. The CDR3 DNA is TGTGCCAGCAGCCCGGGACAGTCCTACGAGCAGTACGTC. The encoded protein is CASSPGQSYEQYV.

The J gene is TRBJ2-2, the V gene TRBV27, with D perhaps TRBD2 (7 bases). The germline CDR1 and CDR2 sequences are MNHEY and SMNVEV (reference sequence). Trimming took off 3 bases at V and 5 bases at J, with 13 bases between the two ends. The length of the CDR3 is 15 residues. CDR3 protein: CASSLVGGLTGELFF. The DNA of the CDR3 is TGTGCCAGCAGTTTGGTGGGGGGGCTTACCGGGGAGCTGTTTTTT.

V and J are TRBV7-9 and TRBJ2-3; D gene uncertain. The CDR3 runs to 14 residues. Trimming shortened V by 3 bases and J by 5 bases, and 12 bases separated the two germline ends. Germline V gene data show CDR1 as SEHNR and CDR2 as FQNEAQ (reference sequence). This chain's CDR3 is CASSLRSLGDTQYF. The CDR3 DNA reads as TGTGCCAGCAGCTTGCGCAGCCTTGGAGATACGCAGTATTTT.

This clone was recorded a few times. The V and J genes are TRBV4-1 and TRBJ2-7; 7 bases match TRBD1. J was trimmed by 2 bases and V by 4 bases; bases with no gene match: 5. This CDR3 has 14 amino acids. The germline V gene encodes CDR1 MGHRA and CDR2 YSYEKL. DNA of the CDR3: TGCGCCAGCAGCCCTACCGGACAGGCCTACGAGCAGTACTTC. Encoded protein: CASSPTGQAYEQYF.

This chain uses TRBV5-4 with TRBJ1-5; the D is unclear. The CDR3 spans 15 residues. The V end lost 4 bases, the J end lost 0 bases, and 11 bases lay between the germline ends. The germline V gene has CDR1 SGHNT and CDR2 YYREEE (reference sequence). Here the CDR3 reads CASSQELPSNQPQHF. The DNA for the CDR3 is TGTGCCAGCAGCCAAGAATTGCCTAGCAATCAGCCCCAGCATTTT.

The chain recombines TRBV11-2 with TRBJ2-6, with D unclear. Germline CDR1 SGHAT, CDR2 FQNNGV. With 4 bases removed from V and 4 bases from J, the gap between germline ends came to 8 bases. This CDR3 is 14 amino acids long. CDR3 amino acids: CASSSPQGANVLTF. The CDR3 DNA reads TGTGCCAGCAGCTCCCCACAGGGGGCCAACGTCCTGACTTTC. The complete variable domain, with remaining parts taken from reference TRBV11-2 and TRBJ2-6, reads EAGVAQSPRYKIIEKRQSVAFWCNPISGHATLYWYQQILGQGPKLLIQFQNNGVVDDSQLPKDRFSAERLKGVDSTLKIQPAKLEDSAVYLCASSSPQGANVLTFGAGSRLTVL.

About this clone: A junction end diverges from the germline sequence, so it may reflect a read error. This chain links TRBV6-6 with TRBJ1-2; D gene uncertain. The CDR3 totals 10 residues. Per germline, CDR1 MNHNY and CDR2 SVGAGI (reference sequence). The CDR3 sequence is CASGLPDRHF. The CDR3 DNA sequence: TGTGCCAGCGGACTACCGGACCGCCATTTC.

The chain employs TRBV6-5 and TRBJ2-7; the match to TRBD1 covers 8 bases. CDR1 MNHEY and CDR2 SVGAGI come from the germline V gene. The CDR3 totals 13 residues. Unmatched junction bases numbered 1, after V lost 3 bases and J lost 3 bases. This CDR3 reads CASSYTGGYEQYV. The CDR3 DNA is TGTGCCAGCAGTTATACAGGGGGCTACGAGCAGTACGTC.

CDR3 residues: CASSPGYTYNEQFF. In DNA form, the CDR3 reads TGTGCCAGCAGTCCAGGGTACACCTACAATGAGCAGTTCTTC. The V call is TRBV27, the J call TRBJ2-1; a weak D match, TRBD1 (5 bases). The CDR3 spans 14 residues. V lost 5 bases and J lost 2, with 10 bases in between. CDR1 MNHEY and CDR2 SMNVEV come from the germline V gene (reference sequence).

The chain employs TRBV4-1 and TRBJ2-2; D uncertain. The V and J ends lost 3 bases and 0 bases respectively, with 8 bases between them. This CDR3 contains 15 residues. Per the germline V gene, CDR1 is MGHRA and CDR2 is YSYEKL. The CDR3 here is CASSQAVANTGELFF. The CDR3 DNA sequence: TGCGCCAGCAGCCAGGCCGTCGCGAACACCGGGGAGCTGTTTTTT.

J is TRBJ1-5 and V is TRBV29-1; TRBD1 matches at 12 bases. This CDR3 is 15 amino acids long. Losses at the gene ends were 4 bases for V and 2 bases for J; bases not matched to a gene: 3. Germline CDR1 and CDR2: SQVTM and ANQGSEA. CDR3 sequence (DNA): TGCAGCGTTGCGGGACAGGGGGCTGGCAATCAGCCCCAGCATTTT. It specifies CSVAGQGAGNQPQHF.

The V call is TRBV4-1, the J call TRBJ2-2; D might be TRBD1 (5 bases). Trimming took 0 bases from V and 1 from J, leaving 12 bases between them. Germline lookup yields CDR1 MGHRA and CDR2 YSYEKL. The CDR3 totals 17 residues. The CDR3 bases are TGCGCCAGCAGCCAAGATCGGGCAACAGGGAACACCGGGGAGCTGTTTTTT. Its translation: CASSQDRATGNTGELFF.